This TCR beta chain was profiled in a study of cytomegalovirus exposure and HLA in healthy donors. For the study at large: Membership in the Caucasian-associated ancestry cluster was found for 75% to 85% of fewer than 450 genotyped donors. General study results and limits: Among TCR beta chains of equal frequency, HLA-associated ones were more clonally expanded in a later analysis. Whilst most TCR sequences proved rare, a subset of public TCRs occurred across many donors. Roughly uniform depth of sequencing across donors was assumed in presence/absence analyses.

13 Jbeta primers and 60 Vbeta primers were used for the PCR. Repertoires were generated with immunoSEQ multiplex PCR, while TCRdb's copy carries only in-frame clones and drops some. In the table there are 200,000 to 250,000 clones, less than 85% of which are singletons. The CDR3 sequence is 16 residues long. V shed 0 bases and J 4 bases; nucleotides not matched to a gene: 3. Germline V gene sequence: CDR1 SGHVS, CDR2 FQNEAQ. This clone was seen more than once but under ten times. Its antigen remains unidentified. Source material: PBMCs. The receptor was isolated from a man aged 18 to 29 in good health and CMV-seronegative. The chain uses TRBV7-8 and TRBJ2-5, with 12 bases matching TRBD2. The CDR3 protein is CASSLALAGGRETQYF. The DNA of the CDR3 is TGTGCCAGCAGCTTAGCGCTAGCGGGAGGGCGAGAGACCCAGTACTTC.